A selection of T cell receptor beta chains follows, all from one sample in a study of shared clonotypes between healthy human individuals. TCRdb's table, derived via immunoSEQ multiplex PCR, lists solely in-frame clones and lacks some. Altogether around 610,000 clones are present, around 96% being singletons, with the ten largest covering approximately 0.1%. The sample comprised naive CD8+ T cells sorted from blood. Source of these receptors: a woman aged 30 to 39 in good health. CDR3s include the opening cysteine and the closing phenylalanine or tryptophan. A D gene is named only where the DNA matches it firmly. Only part of the rows carry a size: once, few, many, or a class if the clone is expanded.

J | D | size | V | length | CDR3 | DNA
TRBJ1-4 | . | . | TRBV6-4 | 15 | CASNPVQGLNEKLFF | TGTGCCAGCAACCCCGTACAGGGTCTTAATGAAAAACTGTTTTTT
TRBJ2-7 | TRBD2 | . | TRBV6-4 | 18 | CASRGSPAGGPVPYEQYF | TGTGCCAGCAGGGGGTCCCCGGCGGGAGGGCCGGTCCCCTACGAGCAGTACTTC
TRBJ2-2 | . | . | TRBV2 | 12 | CASRGLDGELFF | TGTGCCAGCAGGGGGCTCGACGGGGAGCTGTTTTTT
TRBJ2-1 | TRBD2 | . | TRBV11-2 | 16 | CASSPWGLAVYNEQFF | TGTGCCAGCAGCCCGTGGGGACTAGCGGTGTACAATGAGCAGTTCTTC
TRBJ2-1 | . | . | TRBV6-1 | 16 | CASSERDSGYYNEQFF | TGTGCCAGCAGTGAAAGGGATAGCGGATACTACAATGAGCAGTTCTTC
TRBJ2-1 | TRBD2 | . | TRBV5-6 | 14 | CASSFSGAYNEQFF | TGTGCCAGCAGCTTTAGCGGGGCCTACAATGAGCAGTTCTTC
TRBJ2-1 | . | . | TRBV10-1 | 15 | CASSEYRSWDNEQFF | TGCGCCAGCAGCGAATATAGGTCGTGGGACAATGAGCAGTTCTTC
TRBJ1-2 | TRBD1 | . | TRBV28 | 14 | CASSLRQGSYGYTF | TGTGCCAGCAGTTTAAGACAGGGCAGCTATGGCTACACCTTC
TRBJ2-1 | . | . | TRBV28 | 12 | CASAQGSNEQFF | TGTGCCAGCGCCCAGGGGAGTAATGAGCAGTTCTTC
TRBJ1-1 | TRBD1 | . | TRBV4-1 | 13 | CASSQITGVEAFF | TGCGCCAGCAGCCAGATAACAGGGGTTGAAGCTTTCTTT
TRBJ2-5 | . | . | TRBV14 | 13 | CASSQDGEETQYF | TGTGCCAGCAGCCAAGACGGGGAAGAGACCCAGTACTTC
TRBJ1-1 | . | . | TRBV5-1 | 16 | CASSPRTGGADTEAFF | TGCGCCAGCAGCCCCCGAACTGGGGGCGCGGACACTGAAGCTTTCTTT
TRBJ1-5 | TRBD1 | . | TRBV27 | 16 | CASSPADRGLGQPQHF | TGTGCCAGCAGTCCCGCGGACAGGGGGCTGGGACAGCCCCAGCATTTT
TRBJ2-3 | . | . | TRBV19 | 16 | CASSIGHKGGTDTQYF | TGTGCCAGTAGTATAGGTCATAAGGGAGGCACAGATACGCAGTATTTT
TRBJ1-4 | . | . | TRBV28 | 15 | CASRHADVGGEKLFF | TGTGCCAGCAGACACGCCGACGTGGGTGGTGAAAAACTGTTTTTT
TRBJ2-1 | TRBD2 | once | TRBV19 | 16 | CASSIEKREGDNEQFF | TGTGCCAGTAGTATAGAAAAGCGGGAGGGGGACAATGAGCAGTTCTTC
TRBJ2-3 | . | . | TRBV11-3 | 14 | CASSLNQIRDTQYF | TGTGCCAGCAGCTTGAACCAAATACGAGATACGCAGTATTTT
TRBJ1-1 | . | . | TRBV7-9 | 13 | CASSFPGDTEAFF | TGTGCCAGCAGCTTTCCAGGGGACACTGAAGCTTTCTTT
TRBJ2-5 | TRBD2 | . | TRBV27 | 18 | CASSLLGGSGLPAETQYF | TGTGCCAGCAGTTTACTGGGGGGGTCGGGACTACCGGCGGAGACCCAGTACTTC
TRBJ1-6 | . | . | TRBV4-1 | 14 | CASSQGQSRSPLHF | TGCGCCAGCAGCCAAGGACAATCCCGTTCACCCCTCCACTTT
TRBJ2-1 | TRBD2 | . | TRBV29-1 | 12 | CSGIAGVVEQFF | TGCAGCGGAATAGCGGGAGTGGTTGAGCAGTTCTTC
TRBJ1-6 | TRBD1 | . | TRBV4-1 | 18 | CASSLTTPGQGVNSPLHF | TGCGCCAGCAGCCTAACAACCCCCGGACAGGGGGTAAATTCACCCCTCCACTTT
TRBJ2-7 | TRBD1 | . | TRBV5-4 | 15 | CASRPGTGDPHEQYF | TGTGCCAGCAGGCCCGGGACAGGGGATCCCCACGAGCAGTACTTC
TRBJ2-7 | . | . | TRBV11-2 | 14 | CASSFGTATYEQYF | TGTGCCAGCAGCTTTGGGACTGCAACCTACGAGCAGTACTTC
TRBJ2-7 | . | . | TRBV27 | 16 | CASRAGTVGVVYEQYF | TGTGCCAGCCGGGCGGGGACAGTGGGGGTTGTCTACGAGCAGTACTTC
TRBJ2-2 | . | few | TRBV27 | 13 | CASRQGNTGELFF | TGTGCCAGCAGGCAGGGTAACACCGGGGAGCTGTTTTTT
TRBJ1-5 | . | once | TRBV15 | 15 | CATSRDGVGNQPQHF | TGTGCCACCAGCAGAGATGGCGTGGGCAATCAGCCCCAGCATTTT
TRBJ2-1 | . | . | TRBV28 | 16 | CASSLGPGSVYNEQFF | TGTGCCAGCAGTTTAGGTCCCGGGAGCGTCTACAATGAGCAGTTCTTC
TRBJ1-3 | . | . | TRBV29-1 | 12 | CSGNRDGNTIYF | TGCAGCGGAAACAGGGATGGAAACACCATATATTTT
TRBJ2-5 | TRBD2 | . | TRBV7-9 | 15 | CASSPRTSGQETQYF | TGTGCCAGCAGCCCCCGGACTAGCGGACAAGAGACCCAGTACTTC
TRBJ1-5 | TRBD1 | . | TRBV7-9 | 17 | CASSLAGTGPGSSPQHF | TGTGCCAGCAGCTTAGCCGGGACAGGGCCGGGTAGTTCGCCCCAGCATTTT
TRBJ2-5 | . | once | TRBV28 | 13 | CASSVGAQETQYF | TGTGCCAGCAGTGTAGGAGCCCAAGAGACCCAGTACTTC
TRBJ1-5 | . | . | TRBV10-1 | 16 | CASSESRGSFNQPQHF | TGCGCCAGCAGTGAGTCGCGAGGGTCATTCAATCAGCCCCAGCATTTT
TRBJ2-5 | TRBD1 | . | TRBV13 | 13 | CASSQYRGETQYF | TGTGCCAGCAGCCAATACAGGGGTGAGACCCAGTACTTC
TRBJ1-5 | . | . | TRBV2 | 15 | CASSGTGDSNQPQHF | TGTGCCAGCAGTGGGACGGGTGATAGCAATCAGCCCCAGCATTTT
TRBJ2-3 | . | . | TRBV10-3 | 13 | CAISERSTDTQYF | TGTGCCATCAGTGAGCGGAGCACAGATACGCAGTATTTT
TRBJ2-6 | TRBD1 | . | TRBV5-1 | 16 | CASSQDRGPGANVLTF | TGCGCCAGCAGCCAAGACAGGGGGCCTGGGGCCAACGTCCTGACTTTC
TRBJ2-3 | . | . | TRBV20-1 | 11 | CSAREERAQYF | TGCAGTGCTAGAGAAGAGCGGGCGCAGTATTTT
TRBJ1-4 | . | . | TRBV7-6 | 15 | CASSDQGEANEKLFF | TGTGCCAGCAGCGACCAGGGTGAAGCTAATGAAAAACTGTTTTTT
TRBJ2-4 | . | . | TRBV28 | 21 | CASGSTRPGRQETIAKNIQYF | TGTGCCAGCGGCTCAACACGACCCGGGCGACAGGAGACTATAGCCAAAAACATTCAGTACTTC
TRBJ1-2 | . | . | TRBV28 | 15 | CASTPSDKPAYGYTF | TGTGCCAGCACCCCCTCGGACAAACCCGCCTATGGCTACACCTTC
TRBJ2-3 | . | . | TRBV9 | 12 | CASSVGDDTQYF | TGTGCCAGCAGCGTAGGAGACGATACGCAGTATTTT
TRBJ2-5 | . | . | TRBV5-1 | 15 | CASIRGATRRETQYF | TGCGCCAGCATCCGAGGGGCCACCAGAAGGGAGACCCAGTACTTC
TRBJ2-7 | TRBD1 | . | TRBV4-1 | 14 | CASSQGQISYEQYF | TGCGCCAGCAGCCAGGGACAGATCTCCTACGAGCAGTACTTC
TRBJ1-5 | . | . | TRBV6-6 | 12 | CASSLEYQPQHF | TGTGCCAGCAGTTTAGAGTATCAGCCCCAGCATTTT
TRBJ2-7 | TRBD2 | . | TRBV7-6 | 18 | CASRSRGLSGRGRYEQYF | TGTGCCAGCAGATCGAGAGGCCTTAGCGGGAGGGGTAGGTACGAGCAGTACTTC
TRBJ2-3 | . | once | TRBV5-5 | 15 | CASSEGQTSTDTQYF | TGTGCCAGCAGCGAGGGACAAACTAGCACAGATACGCAGTATTTT
TRBJ2-1 | TRBD2 | . | TRBV19 | 14 | CASTPTSGRGEQFF | TGTGCCAGTACCCCAACTAGCGGGAGGGGTGAGCAGTTCTTC
TRBJ2-1 | . | . | TRBV7-8 | 15 | CASSSYRASYNEQFF | TGTGCCAGCAGCTCCTACAGGGCTTCCTACAATGAGCAGTTCTTC
TRBJ1-3 | TRBD1 | . | TRBV30 | 14 | CAWGQGVNGNTIYF | TGTGCCTGGGGACAGGGGGTAAATGGAAACACCATATATTTT
TRBJ2-6 | . | . | TRBV14 | 17 | CASSQQQESSGANVLTF | TGTGCCAGCAGCCAACAACAGGAGAGCTCTGGGGCCAACGTCCTGACTTTC
TRBJ2-1 | TRBD2 | . | TRBV11-1 | 15 | CASSAGTSGSPVPFF | TGTGCCAGCAGCGCCGGGACTAGCGGGAGTCCCGTCCCGTTCTTC
TRBJ1-5 | . | . | TRBV5-1 | 15 | CASSLDQATGQPQHF | TGCGCCAGCAGCTTGGACCAGGCCACGGGTCAGCCCCAGCATTTT
TRBJ1-5 | . | . | TRBV15 | 14 | CATSRVDGNQPQHF | TGTGCCACCAGCAGAGTGGACGGCAATCAGCCCCAGCATTTT
TRBJ2-7 | TRBD2 | . | TRBV11-2 | 18 | CASSLTFSAGGISYEQYF | TGTGCCAGCAGCTTAACGTTTTCCGCGGGAGGGATCTCCTACGAGCAGTACTTC